This T cell receptor (beta chain) was captured in a study of shared clonotypes between healthy human individuals. The length of the CDR3 is 14 residues. Germline V gene data show CDR1 as MNHNS and CDR2 as SASEGT. V shed 6 bases, J shed 7 bases, and the junction held 8 bases outside the gene matches. This clone has only one observation. TCRdb's copy holds only in-frame clones and misses some; the assay was immunoSEQ multiplex PCR. Altogether 2,500,000 or so clones are present, roughly 90% being singletons, with the ten largest covering around 0.4%. The chain links TRBV6-1 to TRBJ2-1; TRBD2 matches 8 bases. The source is a man aged 18 to 35 in good health. Some clones in this sample may be carry-over from other donors' samples. The sequencing input was naive CD4+ T cells from PBMCs. Noted subset: CD45RA+ positively selected. CDR3 protein: CASSVAGLGNEQFF. As DNA, the CDR3 is TGTGCCAGCAGCGTAGCGGGGCTGGGGAATGAGCAGTTCTTC.